There are many counts of the clone carrying this TCR beta chain. What it binds is unknown. Clinical symptoms, serum thyroxine, TRAb, thyroid ultrasound and orbital computed tomography informed diagnoses. PBMCs came from about 10 ml fresh peripheral blood. The entry originates in a study of T cells in Graves' hyperthyroidism and ophthalmopathy. As for the study in general: Initial diagnosis, before any treatment, was when peripheral blood was collected. Study-level results: Most clonotypes that expanded in the thyroid above 0.001 also showed up in blood.

Trimming took off 3 bases at V and 6 bases at J, with 18 bases between the two ends. The germline gives CDR1 SEHNR, CDR2 FQNEAQ (reference sequence). The CDR3 spans 15 residues. RNA transcripts were the template for amplifying TCR beta CDR3 regions. A first-round RT-PCR of the TCR CDR3 used the HTBI primer set. One entry per CDR3 protein results from TCRdb running MiXCR on the multiplex PCR reads. The top ten hold less than 10% of the sample, which has hundreds of thousands of distinct CDR3 sequences, around 13% seen once. V is TRBV7-9 and J is TRBJ2-7; no reliable D call. The clonotype was recovered from a woman younger than 35 with Graves' hyperthyroidism. The sequenced material came from blood. CDR3 coding DNA: TGTGCCAGCAGCTTCGGCGGCAATAAACCCGGCGAGCAGTACTTC. It translates to CASSFGGNKPGEQYF. Drawing the rest from reference TRBV7-9 and TRBJ2-7, the complete variable domain is DTGVSQNPRHKITKRGQNVTFRCDPISEHNRLYWYRQTLGQGPEFLTYFQNEAQLEKSRLLSDRFSAERPKGSFSTLEIQRTEQGDSAMYLCASSFGGNKPGEQYFGPGTRLTVT.